This T cell receptor (beta chain) was sequenced during a study of T cell repertoires in ileal Crohn's disease (dated by TCRdb to between 2018 and 2020). For context, the study as a whole: The median duration of disease was 7.9 years, and at the time of surgery approximately 34% of patients were active smokers. All patients had surgery for a complication: stricturing disease in roughly 61% and penetrating disease in about 39%. The study was conducted in parallel with a multicentre cohort built to find predictors of early endoscopic recurrence after ileocolonic resection. A total of some 170 mucosal samples from roughly 57 patients were sequenced, with samples obtained at several locations on the surgical specimen and at postoperative endoscopy. Endoscopic postoperative recurrence was defined by a Rutgeerts score above i0. Roughly half of the patients were given postoperative therapy, with 15 to 20 on anti-TNF agents and 11 on thiopurines. TCR repertoire analysis was done in 55 to 70 Crohn's disease patients from a prospective multicentre cohort.

For commercial TCRB immunosequencing, around 0.5 micrograms of biopsy DNA were submitted for each sample. Adaptive Biotechnology amplified CDR3 regions from genomic DNA with a two-step multiplex PCR that controlled for amplification bias. Primers for every V and J gene segment were used in the first PCR, and barcodes and Illumina adapters were added in the second PCR. CDR3 libraries were sequenced using an Illumina instrument. The paper's processing steps were these. Vendor-provided pipelines were combined with custom analysis of raw data in R/Bioconductor under R version 3.3.0. Clonality, ranging from 0 to 1, was calculated as the inverse of the normalised Shannon entropy of all productive clones. High-frequency clones were defined as the share of the repertoire taken up by the top 100 clones, keeping only clones that passed a 95% confidence test. Repertoire diversity was measured with the Simpson index, and overlap between samples was measured with the Morisita-Horn index. TCRdb provides this immuneACCESS table in a form limited to in-frame rearrangements. Some clones are lacking; in checked studies, under half of them reflect an unresolved V gene, and why the rest are absent is not known. V and J calls and clone size follow that table, whereas D and trimming were derived from the DNA. The sample profile shows about 15,000 clones; about 66% of them were found once. The top ten clones comprise approximately 5% of the sample.

V and J lose 5 bases and 3 bases, and a span of 19 bases separates them. CDR1 is given as SGHNT and CDR2 as YENEEA, both from the germline V gene. The CDR3 measures 16 amino acids from cysteine to phenylalanine. Only the CDR3 region is kept as DNA, spanning 48 bases read in frame from base 1. With respect to this clone: What this receptor recognizes is not known. Qualities for individual bases were not recorded, and no much larger clone is one base off.

Paper-wide results and their limitations: Higher percentages of high-frequency clones at the time of surgery were linked to endoscopic recurrence, and every patient with clonality above 26.8% (18/57) had recurrence. Sorted CD8 T cells carried more high-frequency clones than CD4 T cells, suggesting mucosal expansions were mainly CD8. Compared with non-smokers, patients who were active smokers at surgery showed a significantly higher proportion of clonal expansions (approximately 28% vs 17%, p=0.02). Mucosal CD4 and CD8 T cells were sorted and sequenced only in a subgroup of patients, the size of which was not stated.

Adults with ileal or ileocolonic Crohn's disease and an indication for ileocolonic resection were eligible for inclusion. Whole ileal mucosal biopsies were stored frozen at -80°C before DNA extraction. Genomic DNA was extracted from frozen whole biopsies using a TRizol-based method and was quantified with a NanoDrop 2000 spectrophotometer. The sequence derives from an adult with Crohn's disease. This sequence uses TRBV11-3 and TRBJ1-1; a weak D assignment points to TRBD1 (5 bases agree). Sequenced input: ileal tissue. The nucleotides are TGTGCCAGCAGCCCTCTCTTCAGGGAATTTGACACTGAAGCTTTCTTT. This translates into CASSPLFREFDTEAFF.